A single sample gave rise to the 26 T cell receptor beta chains below, sequenced in a study of T cells in Graves' hyperthyroidism and ophthalmopathy. TCR beta CDR3 sequences were amplified from RNA transcripts. An initial round of RT-PCR targeting the TCR CDR3 relied on the HTBI primer set. TCRdb reprocessed the multiplex PCR reads with MiXCR, giving one entry per CDR3 protein. There are about 620,000 distinct CDR3 sequences in the sample; roughly 16% occur only once, and 3% to 4% lies in the top ten. Material: blood. Receptors originate from a woman in her 30s with Graves' hyperthyroidism.

The V call is TRBV6-1, the J call TRBJ1-5; D perhaps matches TRBD1 (5 bases). The CDR3 length is 16 residues. Germline values: CDR1 MNHNS, CDR2 SASEGT. V gave up 3 bases and J gave up 0 bases, with 12 bases separating them. CDR3 DNA sequence: TGTGCCAGCAGTGAGGGCTTGGGGGATAGCAATCAGCCCCAGCATTTT. Protein product: CASSEGLGDSNQPQHF.

A few counts support this clonotype. The chain joins TRBV11-2 to TRBJ2-7; D gene ambiguous. V shed 1 base and J shed 5 bases, with 15 bases lying between them. The V gene's germline CDR1 is SGHAT and CDR2 FQNNGV. This CDR3 is 15 amino acids long. This CDR3 reads CASSLGSGVSDEQYF. The CDR3 DNA reads TGTGCCAGCAGCTTAGGAAGTGGGGTTTCGGACGAGCAGTACTTC.

This clonotype appeared many times. The chain recombines TRBV28 with TRBJ2-7; 8 bases are a match to TRBD1. The CDR3 sequence is 15 residues long. Germline assignment: CDR1 MDHEN and CDR2 SYDVKM. Germline trimming cut 8 bases from V and 1 base from J; bases unmatched to any gene: 10. Written as DNA, the CDR3 is TGTGCCAGCTGGGGACGACAGGGGCGATCCTACGAGCAGTACTTC. It specifies CASWGRQGRSYEQYF.

J is TRBJ2-3 and V is TRBV28; no reliable D call. V was trimmed by 5 bases and J by 5 bases, leaving 11 bases between them. Germline V gives CDR1 MDHEN, CDR2 SYDVKM. The length of the CDR3 is 13 residues. CDR3 residues: CASSDPLKDTQYF. CDR3 nucleotide sequence: TGTGCCAGCAGTGACCCTCTTAAAGATACGCAGTATTTT.

The sample holds many counts of this clonotype. The chain joins TRBV7-2 to TRBJ1-4, with a possible D match to TRBD1 (5 bases). V dropped 2 bases and J dropped 7 bases, with 8 bases sitting between them. This CDR3 spans 13 amino acids. In germline, CDR1 is SGHTA, CDR2 FQGNSA. The DNA of the CDR3 is TGTGCCAGCAGCTTAAGCACAGGTGAAAAACTGTTTTTT. Encoded protein: CASSLSTGEKLFF.

A word on this clonotype: At one end the junction does not follow the germline gene, possibly because of a read error. J is TRBJ2-3 and V is TRBV2, with D perhaps matching TRBD1 or TRBD2 (7 bases each). Germline assignment: CDR1 SNHLY and CDR2 FYNNEI. The CDR3 totals 16 residues. The CDR3: CASSPSEAGGADTQYF. Written as DNA, the CDR3 is TGCGCCAGCAGCCCTAGCGAGGCAGGGGGGGCAGATACGCAGTATTTT.

This clonotype has a handful of counts. The CDR3 bases are TGTGCCAGCAGCCAACTAGCCGGAGGCCAAGAGACCCAGTACTTC. Translation: CASSQLAGGQETQYF. This chain links TRBV3-1 with TRBJ2-5; D possibly corresponds to TRBD2 (5 bases). The germline V and J ends were trimmed by 2 bases and 1 base, with 11 bases remaining between them. The germline V gene has CDR1 LGHDT and CDR2 YNNKEL (reference sequence). There are 15 residues in the CDR3.

This rearrangement joins TRBV7-9 to TRBJ2-1, with 10 bases fitting TRBD2. Germline V gene lookup returns CDR1 SEHNR and CDR2 FQNEAQ (reference sequence). J gave up 6 bases and V 2 bases, and 4 bases lay outside the gene matches. The CDR3 runs to 15 residues. CDR3 protein: CASSLWLAGVNEQFF. The CDR3 nucleotides are TGTGCCAGCAGCTTATGGCTAGCGGGGGTCAATGAGCAGTTCTTC.

This clonotype was seen a few times. The chain uses TRBV7-3 and TRBJ1-5; D may be TRBD1 (6 bases). CDR3 size: 16 residues. Germline loops: CDR1 SGHTA, CDR2 FQGTGA. The ends were cut back, 1 base at V and 3 bases at J, with 13 bases in the middle. The CDR3 DNA reads TGTGCCAGCAGCTTAAATGGGGGGCGCAACAATCAGCCCCAGCATTTT. Protein: CASSLNGGRNNQPQHF.

This clonotype was seen a few times. This chain connects TRBV13 to TRBJ2-2; 12 bases map to TRBD2. With V trimmed by 5 bases and J by 7 bases, 5 bases remained unmatched. Germline V gene data show CDR1 as PRHDT and CDR2 as FYEKMQ (reference sequence). This CDR3 comprises 15 residues. CDR3 sequence reads: CASSPLAGGSGELFF. CDR3 sequence (DNA): TGTGCCAGCAGCCCCCTAGCGGGAGGGAGCGGGGAGCTGTTTTTT.

Remarks on this clonotype: One base away lies a much larger clone, so this may be a sequencing read error. The chain carries TRBV29-1 and TRBJ2-1; D might be TRBD1 (6 bases). Looked up from germline, CDR1 is SQVTM and CDR2 is ANQGSEA. The CDR3 consists of 13 residues. Here the CDR3 reads CGVLGGQHNEQFF. CDR3 coding DNA: TGCGGCGTGCTAGGAGGACAGCACAATGAGCAGTTCTTC.

This clonotype was observed many times. This chain uses TRBV20-1 with TRBJ2-1; 14 nucleotides agree with TRBD2. Germline V gene data show CDR1 as DFQATT and CDR2 as SNEGSKA (reference sequence). Trimming at V came to 6 bases and at J to 8 bases, leaving 12 bases not matched to a gene. This CDR3 region has 16 residues. DNA of the CDR3: TGCAGTGCAAAGGACGGGACTAGCGGGAGTTTGGATGAGCAGTTCTTC. This translates into CSAKDGTSGSLDEQFF.

This clonotype has at least ten counts. The genes are TRBV11-2 and TRBJ2-1, with D possibly being TRBD2 (5 bases). Looked up from germline, CDR1 is SGHAT and CDR2 is FQNNGV. V gave up 4 bases and J gave up 8 bases, with 12 bases separating them. The CDR3 has 13 residues. Written as DNA, the CDR3 is TGTGCCAGCAGCTCCTTTGGGAGTGATGAGCAGTTCTTC. Encoded protein: CASSSFGSDEQFF.

This clonotype was recorded at least ten times. The V call is TRBV2, the J call TRBJ2-1, with D possibly TRBD2 on 6 matching bases. Germline V gives CDR1 SNHLY, CDR2 FYNNEI. The CDR3 runs 15 residues. V was cut by 5 bases and J by 4 bases, with 15 bases left in between. DNA of the CDR3: TGTGCCAGCAGTTCGGGACTCCGCCGTTACAATGAGCAGTTCTTC. Its translation: CASSSGLRRYNEQFF.

This clonotype was detected many times. This chain's CDR3 is CASSELAGGTGELFF. The CDR3 DNA reads TGTGCCAGCAGTGAGCTAGCGGGAGGCACCGGGGAGCTGTTTTTT. The chain recombines TRBV2 with TRBJ2-2; TRBD2 agrees at 11 bases. The CDR3 covers 15 residues. Germline V CDR1 and CDR2: SNHLY, FYNNEI. V was clipped by 3 bases and J by 4 bases; unmatched bases: 1.

This clonotype was seen many times. The V gene is TRBV6-5, the J gene TRBJ1-5; D is uncertain. Per the germline V gene, CDR1 is MNHEY and CDR2 is SVGAGI. V gave up 0 bases and J gave up 6 bases, with 6 bases separating them. The CDR3 covers 13 residues. The CDR3 coding sequence is TGTGCCAGCAGTTACTCTCCAGGTCAGCCCCAGCATTTT. Protein product: CASSYSPGQPQHF.

J is TRBJ2-7 and V is TRBV4-2; D possibly corresponds to TRBD2 (6 bases). This CDR3 spans 15 amino acids. V dropped 0 bases and J dropped 0 bases, with 9 bases sitting between them. Germline assignment: CDR1 LGHNA and CDR2 YNFKEQ. The CDR3 loop reads CASSQEAGSSYEQYF. The CDR3 DNA reads as TGTGCCAGCAGCCAAGAGGCGGGGTCCTCCTACGAGCAGTACTTC.

The chain combines TRBV10-2 with TRBJ2-1; no clear D. The V and J ends lost 3 bases and 6 bases respectively, with 12 bases between them. Germline V gene sequence: CDR1 WSHSY, CDR2 SAAADI. This CDR3 has 14 amino acids. The CDR3 here is CASSDLGLLNEQFF. The DNA for the CDR3 is TGCGCCAGCAGTGATCTAGGCCTGCTCAATGAGCAGTTCTTC.

The chain employs TRBV19 and TRBJ2-1; 7 bases align to TRBD2. V dropped 1 base and J dropped 10; count of bases not matched to a gene: 4. In germline, CDR1 is LNHDA, CDR2 SQIVND (reference sequence). This CDR3 is built from 13 residues. In DNA form, the CDR3 reads TGTGCCAGTAGTATAGGACTGACTAGCGAGCAGTTCTTC. It is translated as CASSIGLTSEQFF.

This clonotype has only a few counts. The chain uses TRBV20-1 and TRBJ1-1; D unresolved. Deletions cut 5 bases from V and 0 bases from J, with 10 bases between. Germline V gene data show CDR1 as DFQATT and CDR2 as SNEGSKA (reference sequence). The length of the CDR3 is 13 residues. The DNA for the CDR3 is TGCAGTGCTTTAGTCAATATGAACACTGAAGCTTTCTTT. It encodes CSALVNMNTEAFF.

J is TRBJ2-7 and V is TRBV9, with a possible D match to TRBD2 (5 bases). The CDR3 consists of 15 residues. Trimming cost V 0 bases and J 2 bases, with 12 bases left between them. Germline assignment: CDR1 SGDLS and CDR2 YYNGEE. The CDR3 coding sequence is TGTGCCAGCAGCGTAGGGGTAGGACTCGCCTACGAGCAGTACTTC. Protein sequence: CASSVGVGLAYEQYF.

This clonotype has a handful of counts. This rearrangement joins TRBV9 to TRBJ1-1; 8 nucleotides match TRBD1. The CDR3 has 15 residues. In germline, CDR1 is SGDLS, CDR2 YYNGEE. With V trimmed by 5 bases and J by 5 bases, 11 bases remained unmatched. CDR3 sequence: CASRALDRERTEAFF. The CDR3 DNA reads as TGTGCCAGCAGGGCTTTGGACAGGGAACGGACTGAAGCTTTCTTT.

A few counts support this clonotype. This chain connects TRBV7-3 to TRBJ2-3; D is tentatively TRBD1 or TRBD2 (7 bases each). Trimming removed 5 bases at V and 2 bases at J, with 26 bases between. The CDR3 loop spans 19 amino acids. Germline loops: CDR1 SGHTA, CDR2 FQGTGA. In DNA form, the CDR3 reads TGTGCCAGCAGCCATTACAGGGGCGGGAGCCTCCCTAACACAGATACGCAGTATTTT. Translating it yields CASSHYRGGSLPNTDTQYF.

The chain uses TRBV5-1 and TRBJ2-2, with D tentatively TRBD1 or TRBD2 (5 bases each). V lost 4 bases and J lost 5, with 12 bases in between. Germline V gives CDR1 SGHRS, CDR2 YFSETQ. CDR3 length: 14 amino acids. CDR3 sequence reads: CASSTQGPTGELFF. The CDR3 coding sequence is TGCGCCAGCAGCACGCAGGGACCAACCGGGGAGCTGTTTTTT. Looking up the rest from reference TRBV5-1 and TRBJ2-2 gives the full variable domain: KAGVTQTPRYLIKTRGQQVTLSCSPISGHRSVSWYQQTPGQGLQFLFEYFSETQRNKGNFPGRFSGRQFSNSRSEMNVSTLELGDSALYLCASSTQGPTGELFFGEGSRLTVL.

J is TRBJ1-6 and V is TRBV6-1, with 9 bases identical to TRBD1. Germline CDR1 reads MNHNS; CDR2 reads SASEGT. CDR3 length equals 15 residues. V gave up 6 bases and J gave up 7 bases; unmatched junction bases: 7. The DNA for the CDR3 is TGTGCCAGCAGAGGGACAGGGAAGAGAAATTCACCCCTCCACTTT. It specifies CASRGTGKRNSPLHF.

In this sample, this clonotype turned up once. J is TRBJ2-7 and V is TRBV6-1; possibly TRBD1 for D (6 bases). This CDR3 is built from 14 residues. Looked up from germline, CDR1 is MNHNS and CDR2 is SASEGT. The V end was cut by 4 bases, the J end by 4 bases, with 14 bases between. The CDR3 is CASSVRNRDYEQYF. The CDR3 DNA is TGTGCCAGCAGTGTAAGGAACAGGGATTACGAGCAGTACTTC.